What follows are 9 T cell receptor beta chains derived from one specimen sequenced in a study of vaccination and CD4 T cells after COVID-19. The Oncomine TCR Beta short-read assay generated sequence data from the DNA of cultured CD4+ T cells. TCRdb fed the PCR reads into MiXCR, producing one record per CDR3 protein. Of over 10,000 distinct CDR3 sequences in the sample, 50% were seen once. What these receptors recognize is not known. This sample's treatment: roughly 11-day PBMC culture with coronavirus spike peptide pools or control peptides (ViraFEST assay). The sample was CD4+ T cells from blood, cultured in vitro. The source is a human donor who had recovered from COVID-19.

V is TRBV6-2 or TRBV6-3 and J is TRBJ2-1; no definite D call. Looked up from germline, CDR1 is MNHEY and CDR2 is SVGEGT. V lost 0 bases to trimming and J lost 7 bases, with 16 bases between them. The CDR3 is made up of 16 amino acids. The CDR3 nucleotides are TGTGCCAGCAGTTACTCATCGGCGGTTTCTGGGAATGAGCAGTTCTTC. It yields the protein CASSYSSAVSGNEQFF.

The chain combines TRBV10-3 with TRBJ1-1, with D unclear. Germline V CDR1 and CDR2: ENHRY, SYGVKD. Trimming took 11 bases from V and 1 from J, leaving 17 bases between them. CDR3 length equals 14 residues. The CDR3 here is CALRALLGNTEAFF. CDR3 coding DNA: TGTGCCCTCCGGGCCCTCCTAGGGAACACTGAAGCTTTCTTT.

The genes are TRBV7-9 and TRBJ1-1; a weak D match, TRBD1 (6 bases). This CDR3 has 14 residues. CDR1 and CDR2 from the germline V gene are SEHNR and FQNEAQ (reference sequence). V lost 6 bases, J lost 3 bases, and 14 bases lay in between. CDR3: CASRPQGRDTEAFF. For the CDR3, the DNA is TGTGCCAGCAGGCCACAGGGCAGGGACACTGAAGCTTTCTTT.

The CDR3 here is CASSLSWTGAYEQYF. CDR3 DNA: TGTGCCAGCAGTTTGTCGTGGACAGGGGCGTACGAGCAGTACTTC. The genes are TRBV12-3 or TRBV12-4 and TRBJ2-7; 9 positions match TRBD1. The trim removed 3 bases at V and 4 bases at J, leaving 7 bases unmatched. The CDR3 sequence is 15 residues long.

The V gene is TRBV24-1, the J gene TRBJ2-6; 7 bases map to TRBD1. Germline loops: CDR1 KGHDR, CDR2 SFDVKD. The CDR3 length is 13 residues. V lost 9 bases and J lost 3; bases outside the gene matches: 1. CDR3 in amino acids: CATHRGGANVLTF. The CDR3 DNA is TGTGCCACCCACAGGGGTGGGGCCAACGTCCTGACTTTC.

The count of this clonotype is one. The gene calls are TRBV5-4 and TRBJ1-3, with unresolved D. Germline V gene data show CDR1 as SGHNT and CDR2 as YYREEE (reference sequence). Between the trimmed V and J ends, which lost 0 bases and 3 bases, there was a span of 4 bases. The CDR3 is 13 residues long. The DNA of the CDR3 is TGTGCCAGCAGCTTGGCGGGTGGAAACACCATATATTTT. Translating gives CASSLAGGNTIYF.

This chain's CDR3 is CSAGTAANTGELFF. In nucleotides, the CDR3 is TGCAGCGCTGGGACCGCTGCGAACACCGGGGAGCTGTTTTTT. V and J are TRBV29-1 and TRBJ2-2, with D possibly called TRBD1 or TRBD2 (5 bases each). Trimming removed 7 bases from V and 0 bases from J, with 12 bases in between. The CDR3 consists of 14 residues. Germline V gene sequence: CDR1 SQVTM, CDR2 ANQGSEA.

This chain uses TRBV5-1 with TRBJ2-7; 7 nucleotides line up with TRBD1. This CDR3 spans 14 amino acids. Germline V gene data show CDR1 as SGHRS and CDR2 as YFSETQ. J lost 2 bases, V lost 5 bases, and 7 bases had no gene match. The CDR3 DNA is TGCGCCAGCAGAAAATTACAGGGGACCTACGAGCAGTACTTC. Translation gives CASRKLQGTYEQYF.

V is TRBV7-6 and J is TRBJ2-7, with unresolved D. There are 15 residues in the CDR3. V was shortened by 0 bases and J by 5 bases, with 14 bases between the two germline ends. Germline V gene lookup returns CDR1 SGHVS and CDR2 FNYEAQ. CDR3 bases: TGTGCCAGCAGCTTAGCCCTGACTGGGCTGGACGAGCAGTACTTC. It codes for CASSLALTGLDEQYF. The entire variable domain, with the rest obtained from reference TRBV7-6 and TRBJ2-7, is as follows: GAGVSQSPRYKVTKRGQDVALRCDPISGHVSLYWYRQALGQGPEFLTYFNYEAQQDKSGLPNDRFSAERPEGSISTLTIQRTEQRDSAMYRCASSLALTGLDEQYFGPGTRLTVT.